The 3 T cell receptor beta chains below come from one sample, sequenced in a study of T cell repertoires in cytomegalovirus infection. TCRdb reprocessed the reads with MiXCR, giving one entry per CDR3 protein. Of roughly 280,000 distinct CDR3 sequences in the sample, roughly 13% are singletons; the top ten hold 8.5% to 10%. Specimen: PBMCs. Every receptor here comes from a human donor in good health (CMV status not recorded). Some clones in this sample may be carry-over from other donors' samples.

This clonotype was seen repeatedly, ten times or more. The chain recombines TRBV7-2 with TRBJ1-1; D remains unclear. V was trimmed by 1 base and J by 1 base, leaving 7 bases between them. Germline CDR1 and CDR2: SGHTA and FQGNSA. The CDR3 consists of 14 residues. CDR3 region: CASSLDRKNTEAFF. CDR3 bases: TGTGCCAGCAGCTTAGACCGGAAGAACACTGAAGCTTTCTTT.

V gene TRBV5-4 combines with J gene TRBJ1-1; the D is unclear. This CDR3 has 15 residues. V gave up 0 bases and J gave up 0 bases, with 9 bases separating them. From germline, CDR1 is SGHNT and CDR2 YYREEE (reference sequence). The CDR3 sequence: CASSLVGPLNTEAFF. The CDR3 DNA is TGTGCCAGCAGCTTGGTGGGTCCCCTGAACACTGAAGCTTTCTTT. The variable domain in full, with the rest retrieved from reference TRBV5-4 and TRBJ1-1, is ETGVTQSPTHLIKTRGQQVTLRCSSQSGHNTVSWYQQALGQGPQFIFQYYREEENGRGNFPPRFSGLQFPNYSSELNVNALELDDSALYLCASSLVGPLNTEAFFGQGTRLTVV.

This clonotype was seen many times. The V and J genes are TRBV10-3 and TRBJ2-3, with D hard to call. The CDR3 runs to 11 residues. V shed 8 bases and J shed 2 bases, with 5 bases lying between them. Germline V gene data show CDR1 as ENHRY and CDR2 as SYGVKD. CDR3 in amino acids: CAIQITDTQYF. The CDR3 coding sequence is TGTGCCATCCAGATCACAGATACGCAGTATTTT.